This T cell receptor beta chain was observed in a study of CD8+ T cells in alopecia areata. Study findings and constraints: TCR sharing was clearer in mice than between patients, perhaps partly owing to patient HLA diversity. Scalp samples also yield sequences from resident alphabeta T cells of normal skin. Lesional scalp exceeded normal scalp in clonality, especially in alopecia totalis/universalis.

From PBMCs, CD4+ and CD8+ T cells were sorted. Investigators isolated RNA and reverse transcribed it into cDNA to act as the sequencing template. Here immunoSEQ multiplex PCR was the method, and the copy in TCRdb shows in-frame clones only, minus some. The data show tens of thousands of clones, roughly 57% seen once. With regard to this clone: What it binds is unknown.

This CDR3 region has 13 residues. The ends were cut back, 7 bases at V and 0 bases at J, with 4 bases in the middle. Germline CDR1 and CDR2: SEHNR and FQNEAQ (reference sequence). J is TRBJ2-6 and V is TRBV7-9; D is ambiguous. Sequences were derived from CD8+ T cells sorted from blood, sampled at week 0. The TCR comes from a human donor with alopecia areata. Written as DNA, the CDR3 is TGTGCCAGCACTGACTCTGGGGCCAACGTCCTGACTTTC. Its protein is CASTDSGANVLTF.